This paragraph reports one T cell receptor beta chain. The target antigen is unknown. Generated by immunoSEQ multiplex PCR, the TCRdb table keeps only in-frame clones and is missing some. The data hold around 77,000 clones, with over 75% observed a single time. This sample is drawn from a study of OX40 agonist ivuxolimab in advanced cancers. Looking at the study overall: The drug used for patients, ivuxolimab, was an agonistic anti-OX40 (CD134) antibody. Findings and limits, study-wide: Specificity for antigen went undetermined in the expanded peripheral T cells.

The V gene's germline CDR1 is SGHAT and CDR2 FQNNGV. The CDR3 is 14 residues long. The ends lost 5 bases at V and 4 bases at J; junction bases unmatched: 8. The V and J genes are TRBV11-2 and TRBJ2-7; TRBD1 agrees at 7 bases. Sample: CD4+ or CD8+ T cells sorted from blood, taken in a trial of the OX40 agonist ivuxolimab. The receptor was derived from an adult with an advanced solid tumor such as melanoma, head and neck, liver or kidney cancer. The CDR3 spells CASSIPGQPYEQYF. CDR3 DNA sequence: TGTGCCAGCAGCATCCCGGGACAGCCATACGAGCAGTACTTC.